These 13 T cell receptor beta chains were sequenced from one sample in a study of blood T cells in healthy people across ages. A second PCR of about 7 to 12 cycles used a sample-barcoded 5' primer and a J-beta primer mix. TCRdb re-analysed the 5' RACE reads in MiXCR, keeping a single row per CDR3 protein. The table includes 800,000 to 950,000 distinct CDR3 sequences, under 40% detected once. Sequencing used blood. Every receptor here comes from a man younger than 35 in good health.

The chain employs TRBV21-1 and TRBJ2-7; the DNA was not compared with TRBD1, the D call given in the table. TRBV21-1 is reported as a pseudogene. The CDR3 covers 16 residues. CDR3 bases: TGTGCCAGCAGCAAACCCTTCGGGACAGGGGGCTACGAGCAGTACTTC. Translation gives CASSKPFGTGGYEQYF.

This chain links TRBV6-2 or TRBV6-3 with TRBJ1-1; 7 nucleotides line up with TRBD1. The germline V gene has CDR1 MNHEY and CDR2 SVGEGT. The V gene end was trimmed by 6 bases and the J gene end by 4 bases; junction bases not matched to a gene: 8. The CDR3 is 14 residues long. In DNA form, the CDR3 reads TGTGCCAGCAGGCCCGACAGGGAACGCACTGAAGCTTTCTTT. Protein product: CASRPDRERTEAFF.

This rearrangement joins TRBV29-1 to TRBJ2-7, with TRBD1 matching over 8 bases. V lost 4 bases, J lost 3 bases, and 8 bases stayed unmatched. Germline V CDR1 and CDR2: SQVTM, ANQGSEA. The CDR3 extends over 14 amino acids. The CDR3 region has the DNA TGCAGCGTTGTCAGGGGGCTCGTAGGCTACGAGCAGTACTTC. This sequence encodes CSVVRGLVGYEQYF.

This clonotype came up a few times. The chain combines TRBV7-9 with TRBJ1-6, with TRBD1 identical over 8 bases. J was trimmed by 8 bases and V by 6 bases; bases with no gene match: 9. Germline CDR1 and CDR2: SEHNR and FQNEAQ (reference sequence). The length of the CDR3 is 15 residues. CDR3 residues: CASRPGGTGDSPLHF. The CDR3 bases are TGTGCCAGCAGACCCGGTGGGACAGGCGATTCACCCCTCCACTTT.

This clonotype was counted a few times. V is TRBV7-9 and J is TRBJ1-2; perhaps TRBD1 as D (5 bases). Between the trimmed V and J ends, which lost 7 bases and 4 bases, there was a span of 16 bases. Germline loops: CDR1 SEHNR, CDR2 FQNEAQ (reference sequence). The CDR3 spans 14 residues. CDR3 DNA: TGTGCCAGCACCCGGGACGTAAATACCTATGGCTACACCTTC. Amino acids: CASTRDVNTYGYTF. The whole variable domain, remainder taken from reference TRBV7-9 and TRBJ1-2, is DTGVSQNPRHKITKRGQNVTFRCDPISEHNRLYWYRQTLGQGPEFLTYFQNEAQLEKSRLLSDRFSAERPKGSFSTLEIQRTEQGDSAMYLCASTRDVNTYGYTFGSGTRLTVV.

V is TRBV11-2 and J is TRBJ1-2; D perhaps matches TRBD1 (6 bases). V dropped 5 bases and J dropped 4 bases, with 23 bases sitting between them. The CDR3 totals 17 residues. Germline loops: CDR1 SGHAT, CDR2 FQNNGV. For the CDR3, the DNA is TGTGCCAGCAGCGCCGGATTGGTGGGGGCTCTGCGCTATGGCTACACCTTC. Protein sequence: CASSAGLVGALRYGYTF.

This clonotype was detected only a few times. The chain employs TRBV18 and TRBJ1-5; TRBD1 matches 11 bases. In germline, CDR1 is KGHSH, CDR2 LQKENI. The ends lost 4 bases at V and 6 bases at J; junction bases unmatched: 5. CDR3 length: 15 residues. The CDR3 DNA reads TGTGCCAGCTCACGGGGACAGGGGGATATTCAGCCCCAGCATTTT. Residues: CASSRGQGDIQPQHF. The variable domain in full, completed from reference TRBV18 and TRBJ1-5, reads NAGVMQNPRHLVRRRGQEARLRCSPMKGHSHVYWYRQLPEEGLKFMVYLQKENIIDESGMPKERFSAEFPKEGPSILRIQQVVRGDSAAYFCASSRGQGDIQPQHFGDGTRLSIL.

This clonotype showed up many times. The chain carries TRBV7-2 and TRBJ2-3, with TRBD2 as a possible D gene (6 bases). The CDR3 runs 14 residues. Germline CDR1 reads SGHTA; CDR2 reads FQGNSA. Trimming shortened V by 2 bases and J by 3 bases, and 9 bases separated the two germline ends. CDR3 region: CASSLIGGTDTQYF. The CDR3 bases are TGTGCCAGCAGCTTAATCGGGGGTACAGATACGCAGTATTTT.

This clonotype has more than one count but fewer than ten. The V call is TRBV5-6, the J call TRBJ2-3; 7 positions match TRBD2. This CDR3 comprises 13 residues. The V and J ends lost 0 bases and 14 bases, in that order; junction bases with no gene match: 9. Looked up from germline, CDR1 is SGHDT and CDR2 is YYEEEE. The CDR3 sequence is CASSLASGIVGYF. The CDR3 coding sequence is TGTGCCAGCAGCTTGGCCAGCGGGATAGTGGGGTATTTT. Using reference TRBV5-6 and TRBJ2-3 for the parts outside the CDR3, the full variable domain is DAGVTQSPTHLIKTRGQQVTLRCSPKSGHDTVSWYQQALGQGPQFIFQYYEEEERQRGNFPDRFSGHQFPNYSSELNVNALLLGDSALYLCASSLASGIVGYFGPGTRLTVL.

The V call is TRBV9, the J call TRBJ2-7, with TRBD2 identical over 8 bases. The assigned J gene may be wrong: the sequence end matches TRBJ2-5 better. The CDR3 sequence is 14 residues long. Germline V lookup: CDR1 SGDLS, CDR2 YYNGEE. The CDR3 region is CASSATGGLETQYF. In nucleotides, the CDR3 is TGTGCCAGCAGCGCCACGGGGGGGCTAGAGACCCAGTACTTC.

This clonotype was detected only a few times. The V and J genes are TRBV5-8 and TRBJ2-4; 11 bases agree with TRBD1. Germline V gives CDR1 SGHTS, CDR2 YDEGEE. The CDR3 covers 16 residues. J lost 6 bases, V lost 4 bases, and 9 bases had no gene match. CDR3 amino acids: CASSRDRGDPGNIQYF. As DNA, the CDR3 is TGTGCCAGCAGCCGGGACAGGGGGGACCCTGGAAACATTCAGTACTTC.

This clonotype appeared a few times. This chain joins TRBV6-2 or TRBV6-3 and TRBJ2-1, with no clear D. Germline V gene sequence: CDR1 MNHEY, CDR2 SVGEGT. CDR3 length equals 11 residues. V was cut by 5 bases and J by 5 bases, with 4 bases left in between. The CDR3 region is CASSTHNEQFF. The CDR3 DNA reads as TGTGCCAGCAGTACCCACAATGAGCAGTTCTTC.

CDR3 in DNA: TGTGCCAGCAGCCAGATGACAGGGCCAACGGAGGGTAGCAATCAGCCCCAGCATTTT. This sequence encodes CASSQMTGPTEGSNQPQHF. J is TRBJ1-5 and V is TRBV6-1; 7 nucleotides match TRBD1. The germline gives CDR1 MNHNS, CDR2 SASEGT. The CDR3 spans 19 residues. Trimming at V came to 6 bases and at J to 0 bases, leaving 17 bases not matched to a gene.